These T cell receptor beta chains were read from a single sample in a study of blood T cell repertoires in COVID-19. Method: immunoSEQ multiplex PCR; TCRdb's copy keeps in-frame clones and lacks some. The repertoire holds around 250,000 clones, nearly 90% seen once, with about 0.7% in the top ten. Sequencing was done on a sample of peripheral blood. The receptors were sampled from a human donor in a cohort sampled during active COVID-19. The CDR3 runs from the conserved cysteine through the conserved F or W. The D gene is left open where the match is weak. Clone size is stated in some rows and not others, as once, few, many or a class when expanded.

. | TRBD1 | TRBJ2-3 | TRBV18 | CASSPSPGQGGADTQYF | TGTGCCAGCTCACCAAGCCCGGGACAGGGTGGGGCAGATACGCAGTATTTT
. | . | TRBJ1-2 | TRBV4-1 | CASSQDFVGYTF | TGCGCCAGCAGCCAAGATTTCGTTGGCTACACCTTC
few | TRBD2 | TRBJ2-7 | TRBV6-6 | CASSHSGSQRAYEQYF | TGTGCCAGCAGTCATAGCGGGAGTCAACGGGCCTACGAGCAGTACTTC
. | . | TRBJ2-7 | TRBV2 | CASRRGNEQYF | TGTGCCAGCCGGAGGGGCAACGAGCAGTACTTC
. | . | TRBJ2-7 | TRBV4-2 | CASSPRTTLSYEQYF | TGTGCCAGCAGCCCCCGGACAACCCTATCCTACGAGCAGTACTTC
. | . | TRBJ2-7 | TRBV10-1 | CAPRQGVAEQRSYEQYF | TGCGCCCCCCGTCAGGGGGTAGCGGAACAGCGCTCCTACGAGCAGTACTTC
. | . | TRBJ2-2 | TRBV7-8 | CASSFSRGTGELFF | TGTGCCAGCAGCTTTTCTAGGGGCACCGGGGAGCTGTTTTTT
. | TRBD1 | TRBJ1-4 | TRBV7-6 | CASSLYKGAGEKLFF | TGTGCCAGCAGCTTATATAAGGGGGCAGGTGAAAAACTGTTTTTT
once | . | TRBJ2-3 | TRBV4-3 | CASSQDKFGSTTQYF | TGCGCCAGCAGCCAAGATAAGTTCGGTAGTACTACGCAGTATTTT
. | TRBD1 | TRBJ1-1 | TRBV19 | CASSPWTGGAVSEAFF | TGTGCCAGTAGTCCTTGGACAGGGGGCGCGGTGAGTGAAGCTTTCTTT
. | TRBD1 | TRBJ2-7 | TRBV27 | CASSSGQSAYEQYF | TGTGCCAGCAGTTCGGGACAGTCGGCTTACGAGCAGTACTTC
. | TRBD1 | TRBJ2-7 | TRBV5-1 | CASTRDRGHEQYF | TGCGCCAGCACCCGGGACAGGGGCCACGAGCAGTACTTC
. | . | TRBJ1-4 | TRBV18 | CASSPGRGEKLFF | TGTGCCAGCTCACCAGGCAGGGGCGAAAAACTGTTTTTT
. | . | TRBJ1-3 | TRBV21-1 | CASSPRAASGNTIYF | TGTGCCAGCAGTCCCAGGGCAGCCTCTGGAAACACCATATATTTT
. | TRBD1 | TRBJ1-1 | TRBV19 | CATKPNRDSTEAFF | TGTGCCACCAAGCCTAATAGGGACAGCACTGAAGCTTTCTTT
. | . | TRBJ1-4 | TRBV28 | CASSSTNEKLFF | TGTGCCAGCAGTTCTACTAATGAAAAACTGTTTTTT
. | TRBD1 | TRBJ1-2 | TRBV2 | CASTRMTTGDGYTF | TGTGCCAGCACCAGGATGACGACAGGGGATGGCTACACCTTC
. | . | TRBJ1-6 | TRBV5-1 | CASSLDRVGTSPLHF | TGCGCCAGCAGCTTGGACAGAGTAGGCACTTCACCCCTCCACTTT
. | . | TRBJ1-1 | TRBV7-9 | CASNWPRGTEAFF | TGTGCCAGCAATTGGCCCCGTGGCACTGAAGCTTTCTTT
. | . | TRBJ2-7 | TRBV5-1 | CASSLTGEQYF | TGCGCCAGCAGCCTGACGGGGGAGCAGTACTTC
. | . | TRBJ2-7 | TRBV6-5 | CASSYSASPRYEQYF | TGTGCCAGCAGTTACTCGGCTAGCCCGAGGTATGAGCAGTACTTC
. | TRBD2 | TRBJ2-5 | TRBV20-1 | CSASPLGLVETQYF | TGCAGTGCTAGTCCGCTGGGACTAGTGGAGACCCAGTACTTC
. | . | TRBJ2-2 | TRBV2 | CASSQATGLVAGELFF | TGTGCCAGCAGTCAAGCTACGGGACTCGTGGCGGGGGAGCTGTTTTTT